Below are 32 T cell receptor beta chains sequenced from a single sample in a study of shared clonotypes between healthy human individuals. Data came from immunoSEQ multiplex PCR; TCRdb stores just in-frame clones and leaves some out. The sample consists of around 2.3 million clones, roughly 95% of them appearing once. Sequencing was carried out using naive CD4+ T cells sorted from blood. Subset meaning: CD45RA+ positively selected. These receptors were collected from a man aged 18 to 35 in good health.

CDR3 in DNA: TGTGCCAGCTTTACAGGGGCGGGGCAGCCCCAGCATTTT. Its translation is CASFTGAGQPQHF. The chain couples TRBV28 to TRBJ1-5; 7 bases agree with TRBD1. Germline lookup yields CDR1 MDHEN and CDR2 SYDVKM. The CDR3 is 13 residues long. Trimming removed 8 bases from V and 7 bases from J; junction bases left unmatched: 8.

J is TRBJ2-3 and V is TRBV7-6, with 7 bases that match TRBD1. V was clipped by 3 bases and J by 1 base; unmatched bases: 10. Per the germline V gene, CDR1 is SGHVS and CDR2 is FNYEAQ. This CDR3 has 17 amino acids. CDR3 DNA sequence: TGTGCCAGCAGCTTCACGCACAGGGGCTGGGGCACAGATACGCAGTATTTT. Amino acid sequence: CASSFTHRGWGTDTQYF.

V usage is TRBV20-1 and J usage is TRBJ2-7; 7 nucleotides agree with TRBD1. The CDR3 consists of 11 residues. With V trimmed by 6 bases and J by 6 bases, 5 bases remained unmatched. CDR1 DFQATT and CDR2 SNEGSKA come from the germline V gene (reference sequence). CDR3: CSAAQGFEQYF. Written as DNA, the CDR3 is TGCAGTGCCGCACAGGGGTTCGAGCAGTACTTC.

The V call is TRBV28, the J call TRBJ1-6, with D uncertain. This CDR3 has 15 residues. Germline CDR1 MDHEN, CDR2 SYDVKM. V was shortened by 5 bases and J by 6 bases, with 14 bases between the two germline ends. CDR3 protein: CASSPSVAGNSPLHF. The CDR3 DNA follows: TGTGCCAGCAGTCCCTCAGTGGCCGGTAATTCACCCCTCCACTTT. Full variable domain (remainder filled in from reference TRBV28 and TRBJ1-6): DVKVTQSSRYLVKRTGEKVFLECVQDMDHENMFWYRQDPGLGLRLIYFSYDVKMKEKGDIPEGYSVSREKKERFSLILESASTNQTSMYLCASSPSVAGNSPLHFGNGTRLTVT.

The chain carries TRBV13 and TRBJ2-4; tentatively, D is TRBD2 (6 bases). The CDR3 has 15 amino acids. The V end lost 4 bases, the J end lost 5 bases, and 15 bases lay between the germline ends. The germline gives CDR1 PRHDT, CDR2 FYEKMQ (reference sequence). DNA for the CDR3: TGTGCCAGCAGCTCGTATCGGGACTTTGAAAACATTCAGTACTTC. Translating it yields CASSSYRDFENIQYF. Filled out from reference TRBV13 and TRBJ2-4, the complete variable domain reads AAGVIQSPRHLIKEKRETATLKCYPIPRHDTVYWYQQGPGQDPQFLISFYEKMQSDKGSIPDRFSAQQFSDYHSELNMSSLELGDSALYFCASSSYRDFENIQYFGAGTRLSVL.

This rearrangement joins TRBV30 to TRBJ1-1, with TRBD1 identical over 9 bases. CDR3 length equals 14 residues. Germline V gene sequence: CDR1 GTSNPN, CDR2 SVGIG (reference sequence). Trimming at V came to 5 bases and at J to 12 bases, leaving 16 bases not matched to a gene. The CDR3 bases are TGTGCCTGGTCCGGGACAGGGCGTCTTACGATGACTTTCTTT. Translated: CAWSGTGRLTMTFF.

The chain couples TRBV19 to TRBJ1-2; 9 bases are a match to TRBD1. The CDR3 consists of 13 residues. In germline, CDR1 is LNHDA, CDR2 SQIVND (reference sequence). Trimming cost V 6 bases and J 4 bases; bases outside gene matches: 3. This chain's CDR3 is CASRPGQGYGYTF. CDR3 sequence (DNA): TGTGCCAGTAGGCCGGGACAGGGCTATGGCTACACCTTC.

The chain carries TRBV4-2 and TRBJ2-7, with D unresolved. The CDR3 is 16 amino acids. The germline V gene encodes CDR1 LGHNA and CDR2 YNFKEQ. The germline V and J ends were trimmed by 0 bases and 0 bases, with 12 bases remaining between them. CDR3 DNA sequence: TGTGCCAGCAGCCAAGATCCTATGGGGTCCTCCTACGAGCAGTACTTC. This encodes CASSQDPMGSSYEQYF.

The rearrangement uses TRBV14 and TRBJ1-1, with 7 positions matching TRBD1. With V trimmed by 1 base and J by 2 bases, 4 bases remained unmatched. This CDR3 has 15 residues. CDR1 is SGHDN, CDR2 FVKESK, per germline. The CDR3 here is CASSQVRQGNTEAFF. DNA of the CDR3: TGTGCCAGCAGCCAAGTTCGACAGGGAAACACTGAAGCTTTCTTT. The full variable domain, with the rest looked up from reference TRBV14 and TRBJ1-1, is EAGVTQFPSHSVIEKGQTVTLRCDPISGHDNLYWYRRVMGKEIKFLLHFVKESKQDESGMPNNRFLAERTGGTYSTLKVQPAELEDSGVYFCASSQVRQGNTEAFFGQGTRLTVV.

This CDR3 is CASSPVDSEGPQHF. As DNA, the CDR3 is TGTGCCAGCAGCCCAGTGGACAGTGAGGGCCCCCAGCATTTT. V and J are TRBV7-8 and TRBJ1-5; perhaps TRBD1 as D (6 bases). Germline V CDR1 and CDR2: SGHVS, FQNEAQ. V was clipped by 5 bases and J by 10 bases, with 18 bases between them. The CDR3 runs 14 residues.

The CDR3 here is CASSVDYLNTEAFF. The CDR3, as DNA: TGTGCCAGCAGCGTAGACTACCTGAACACTGAAGCTTTCTTT. The V and J genes are TRBV9 and TRBJ1-1; D is undetermined. Germline V lookup: CDR1 SGDLS, CDR2 YYNGEE. The CDR3 has 14 amino acids. V was pared by 0 bases and J by 0 bases, with 6 bases between.

The chain joins TRBV10-2 to TRBJ2-7; 8 positions agree with TRBD2. Germline CDR1 is WSHSY and CDR2 is SAAADI. CDR3 length: 15 amino acids. After removal of 2 bases from V and 6 bases from J, the junction contained 9 bases not matched to a gene. CDR3 sequence (DNA): TGCGCCAGCAGTGAGCCGGGACTAGTAATTCCCGAGCAGTACTTC. Translating it yields CASSEPGLVIPEQYF.

The chain employs TRBV28 and TRBJ1-2; the match to TRBD1 covers 8 bases. The CDR3 is made up of 16 amino acids. The germline gives CDR1 MDHEN, CDR2 SYDVKM. With 3 bases clipped from V and 2 bases from J, the junction kept 8 bases outside the gene matches. The CDR3 protein is CASSFRPGGGNYGYTF. CDR3 nucleotide sequence: TGTGCCAGCAGTTTTCGGCCAGGGGGCGGCAACTATGGCTACACCTTC.

This rearrangement joins TRBV4-3 to TRBJ2-1; D is possibly TRBD1 (6 bases). Germline V lookup: CDR1 LGHNA, CDR2 YSLEER. V lost 3 bases and J 9 bases, leaving 9 bases between the germline ends. This CDR3 region has 12 residues. CDR3 nucleotides: TGCGCCAGCAGCCATGACAGGTTTGAGCAGTTCTTC. Translation gives CASSHDRFEQFF.

V usage is TRBV10-3 and J usage is TRBJ1-2; a possible D gene is TRBD1 (5 bases). CDR3 length: 15 residues. The V gene lost 0 bases and the J gene lost 0 bases, with 8 bases spanning the gap. The germline gives CDR1 ENHRY, CDR2 SYGVKD. CDR3 residues: CAISESATANYGYTF. The CDR3 DNA reads TGTGCCATCAGTGAGTCTGCGACAGCTAACTATGGCTACACCTTC.

The chain employs TRBV6-5 and TRBJ2-7, with D perhaps matching TRBD1 or TRBD2 (5 bases each). V was shortened by 6 bases and J by 5 bases, with 14 bases between the two germline ends. The CDR3 covers 13 residues. Germline CDR1 MNHEY, CDR2 SVGAGI. CDR3 coding DNA: TGTGCCAGCAGCCAAACAGGACTCCACGAGCAGTACTTC. This codes for CASSQTGLHEQYF.

J is TRBJ2-7 and V is TRBV28; 7 nucleotides agree with TRBD2. From germline, CDR1 is MDHEN and CDR2 SYDVKM. The CDR3 is 15 residues long. The junction had 8 bases not matched to a gene; V was cut back by 6 bases and J by 0 bases. The CDR3 spells CASSVGGLSSYEQYF. CDR3 sequence (DNA): TGTGCCAGCAGCGTGGGAGGGTTGAGCTCCTACGAGCAGTACTTC. Based on the CDR3 plus reference TRBV28 and TRBJ2-7, the full variable domain is DVKVTQSSRYLVKRTGEKVFLECVQDMDHENMFWYRQDPGLGLRLIYFSYDVKMKEKGDIPEGYSVSREKKERFSLILESASTNQTSMYLCASSVGGLSSYEQYFGPGTRLTVT.

This rearrangement joins TRBV5-6 to TRBJ1-4; no definite D call. Trimming stripped 9 bases from V and 8 bases from J, with 17 bases between. Germline assignment: CDR1 SGHDT and CDR2 YYEEEE. There are 13 residues in the CDR3. DNA for the CDR3: TGTGCCACCAAGAGGGCTTTTGGGGAAAAACTGTTTTTT. Translated, it gives CATKRAFGEKLFF.

The J gene is TRBJ1-1, the V gene TRBV5-4, with TRBD1 as a possible D gene (5 bases). In germline, CDR1 is SGHNT, CDR2 YYREEE (reference sequence). The germline V and J ends were trimmed by 1 base and 6 bases, with 13 bases remaining between them. The CDR3 covers 14 residues. CDR3 DNA: TGTGCCAGCAGCTTGCAAGGGGAAGCGGCTGAAGCTTTCTTT. Translated, it gives CASSLQGEAAEAFF.

This clone was recorded a few times. The V gene is TRBV6-5, the J gene TRBJ1-2; TRBD1 aligns across 9 bases. The CDR3 is made up of 14 amino acids. Germline CDR1 is MNHEY and CDR2 is SVGAGI. The J segment lost 4 bases and the V segment lost 5 bases, leaving 5 bases of the junction unmatched. The CDR3 sequence is CASSRQDRGYGYTF. The CDR3 region has the DNA TGTGCCAGCAGTCGCCAGGACAGGGGCTATGGCTACACCTTC.

The chain links TRBV4-1 to TRBJ1-5; no clear D gene. This CDR3 is built from 14 residues. V lost 3 bases and J lost 3, with 9 bases in between. Germline V CDR1 and CDR2: MGHRA, YSYEKL. The chain's CDR3 is CASSHLGNNQPQHF. CDR3 bases: TGCGCCAGCAGCCATCTAGGGAACAATCAGCCCCAGCATTTT.

The chain is built from TRBV7-2 and TRBJ1-1, with a tentative D call TRBD1 (5 bases). The CDR3 is 18 amino acids. Trimming pared 5 bases from V and 3 bases from J, leaving 25 bases between. Looked up from germline, CDR1 is SGHTA and CDR2 is FQGNSA. The chain's CDR3 is CASSVSGTHGLWDTEAFF. In DNA, the CDR3 is TGTGCCAGCAGCGTGTCCGGGACCCATGGTCTCTGGGACACTGAAGCTTTCTTT.

V usage is TRBV18 and J usage is TRBJ1-5; 10 nucleotides align to TRBD1. CDR3 length: 15 amino acids. Germline V gene data show CDR1 as KGHSH and CDR2 as LQKENI. V shed 3 bases, J shed 6 bases, and the junction held 5 bases outside the gene matches. The CDR3, as DNA: TGTGCCAGCTCACCTGGGGACAGGGGAACTCAGCCCCAGCATTTT. Its translation: CASSPGDRGTQPQHF.

V usage is TRBV6-5 and J usage is TRBJ1-1; D is perhaps TRBD1 (6 bases). The ends were cut back, 3 bases at V and 2 bases at J, with 13 bases in the middle. The CDR3 has 15 residues. Germline V CDR1 and CDR2: MNHEY, SVGAGI. The CDR3 coding sequence is TGTGCCAGCAGTTATAAGACAGGCCGAAACACTGAAGCTTTCTTT. Its protein is CASSYKTGRNTEAFF.

The chain couples TRBV11-2 to TRBJ2-7; D perhaps matches TRBD2 (5 bases). Deletions cut 5 bases from V and 3 bases from J, with 17 bases between. Germline V gene lookup returns CDR1 SGHAT and CDR2 FQNNGV. This CDR3 is built from 15 residues. CDR3 nucleotides: TGTGCCAGCAGCCTACTAGATAGGTTGCGCTACGAGCAGTACTTC. It codes for CASSLLDRLRYEQYF.

This chain links TRBV28 with TRBJ2-5; D remains ambiguous. The length of the CDR3 is 14 residues. Germline-derived CDR1 and CDR2 are MDHEN and SYDVKM. Trimming took 4 bases from V and 2 from J, leaving 11 bases between them. This CDR3 is CASSSGEHQETQYF. The CDR3, as DNA: TGTGCCAGCAGTTCTGGCGAACATCAAGAGACCCAGTACTTC.

In DNA form, the CDR3 reads TGTGCCAGCAGCTTGGTCCTGTCGTTCTCTGGGGCCAACGTCCTGACTTTC. This gives the protein CASSLVLSFSGANVLTF. The chain recombines TRBV11-2 with TRBJ2-6; D unresolved. The CDR3 has 17 residues. Trimming stripped 3 bases from V and 0 bases from J, with 12 bases between. CDR1 and CDR2 (germline): SGHAT, FQNNGV. The full variable domain, in which reference TRBV11-2 and TRBJ2-6 provide the parts outside the CDR3, is EAGVAQSPRYKIIEKRQSVAFWCNPISGHATLYWYQQILGQGPKLLIQFQNNGVVDDSQLPKDRFSAERLKGVDSTLKIQPAKLEDSAVYLCASSLVLSFSGANVLTFGAGSRLTVL.

This chain uses TRBV19 with TRBJ1-5; D unresolved. Germline CDR1 LNHDA, CDR2 SQIVND (reference sequence). The CDR3 has 12 amino acids. Trimming removed 6 bases at V and 5 bases at J, with 8 bases between. The CDR3 is CASRLLDQPQHF. In DNA form, the CDR3 reads TGTGCCAGTAGGCTGCTGGATCAGCCCCAGCATTTT.

V usage is TRBV6-5 and J usage is TRBJ2-7; the match to TRBD1 covers 7 bases. With 6 bases clipped from V and 2 bases from J, the junction kept 7 bases outside the gene matches. This CDR3 comprises 14 residues. Germline values: CDR1 MNHEY, CDR2 SVGAGI. The CDR3 reads CASSRTGMTYEQYF. CDR3 in DNA: TGTGCCAGCAGCCGGACAGGAATGACCTACGAGCAGTACTTC.

This chain joins TRBV6-6 and TRBJ1-2; 7 nucleotides agree with TRBD1. CDR3 length equals 11 residues. Trimming took 7 bases from V and 8 from J; bases not matched to a gene: 4. Per germline, CDR1 MNHNY and CDR2 SVGAGI (reference sequence). CDR3 in DNA: TGTGCCAGCACACAGGGGCTCGGCTACACCTTC. Protein: CASTQGLGYTF.

V gene TRBV4-3 combines with J gene TRBJ2-3; no clear D gene. The CDR3 runs 15 residues. Germline CDR1 LGHNA, CDR2 YSLEER. V lost 8 bases and J lost 1, with 16 bases in between. DNA for the CDR3: TGCGCCAGCGGGCCTACTTCGGTGGGCACAGATACGCAGTATTTT. Its translation: CASGPTSVGTDTQYF.

The chain combines TRBV11-2 with TRBJ2-1; no clear D gene. The germline V gene has CDR1 SGHAT and CDR2 FQNNGV. The ends were cut back, 0 bases at V and 3 bases at J, with 15 bases in the middle. This CDR3 is built from 17 residues. The DNA of the CDR3 is TGTGCCAGCAGCTTAGAGGGAAGGGCAGCCGTCTACAATGAGCAGTTCTTC. Protein: CASSLEGRAAVYNEQFF.